This note documents a single T cell receptor beta chain sequence. Antigen unknown. This record belongs to a study of tissue T cells after allogeneic stem cell transplantation. Whole-study findings and limits: Tissue-detected TCR repertoire was only partly captured by blood and spleen T cells.

Germline V gene sequence: CDR1 GTSNPN, CDR2 SVGIG (reference sequence). This CDR3 is 15 amino acids long. With V trimmed by 0 bases and J by 5 bases, 6 bases remained unmatched. Clones were sequenced by immunoSEQ multiplex PCR, and TCRdb holds only the in-frame ones, with some missing. This sample carries some 9,400 clones, more than 55% of them seen once, and the ten largest clones take around 20%. The V and J genes are TRBV30 and TRBJ2-3; 9 positions agree with TRBD2. The input for sequencing was tissue from the jejunum, taken at autopsy. The TCR originated in a female donor over 55 with lung cancer. CDR3 coding DNA: TGTGCCTGGAGTGTACGGCGGGGGGGCCAAGATACGCAGTATTTT. Amino acids: CAWSVRRGGQDTQYF.